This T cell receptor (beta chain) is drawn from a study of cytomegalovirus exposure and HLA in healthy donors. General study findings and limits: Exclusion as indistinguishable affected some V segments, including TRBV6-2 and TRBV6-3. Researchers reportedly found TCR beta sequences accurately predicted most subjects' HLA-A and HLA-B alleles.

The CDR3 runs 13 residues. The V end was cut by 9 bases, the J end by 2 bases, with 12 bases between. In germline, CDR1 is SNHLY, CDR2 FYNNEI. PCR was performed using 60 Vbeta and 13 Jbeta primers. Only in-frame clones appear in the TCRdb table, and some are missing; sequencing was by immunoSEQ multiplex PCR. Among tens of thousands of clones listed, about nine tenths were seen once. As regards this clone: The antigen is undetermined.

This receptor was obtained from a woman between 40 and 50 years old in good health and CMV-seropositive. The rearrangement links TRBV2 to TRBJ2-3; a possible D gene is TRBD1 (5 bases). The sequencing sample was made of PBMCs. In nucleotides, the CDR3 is TGTGCCAGAGGGAAAGGGGCCACAGATACGCAGTATTTT. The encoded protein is CARGKGATDTQYF. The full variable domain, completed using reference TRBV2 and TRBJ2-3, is EPEVTQTPSHQVTQMGQEVILRCVPISNHLYFYWYRQILGQKVEFLVSFYNNEISEKSEIFDDQFSVERPDGSNFTLKIRSTKLEDSAMYFCARGKGATDTQYFGPGTRLTVL.